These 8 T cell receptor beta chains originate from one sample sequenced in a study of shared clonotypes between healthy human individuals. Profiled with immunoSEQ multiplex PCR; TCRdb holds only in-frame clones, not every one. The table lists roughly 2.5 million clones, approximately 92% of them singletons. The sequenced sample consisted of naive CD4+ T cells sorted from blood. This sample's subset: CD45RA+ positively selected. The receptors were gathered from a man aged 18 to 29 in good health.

In nucleotides, the CDR3 is TGTGCCAGCAGTGCCGGGGGGCGCACAGATACGCAGTATTTT. This gives the protein CASSAGGRTDTQYF. The V call is TRBV6-1, the J call TRBJ2-3, with a weak D call TRBD2 (7 bases). The V end was cut by 4 bases, the J end by 1 base, with 9 bases between. This CDR3 is built from 14 residues. The germline gives CDR1 MNHNS, CDR2 SASEGT.

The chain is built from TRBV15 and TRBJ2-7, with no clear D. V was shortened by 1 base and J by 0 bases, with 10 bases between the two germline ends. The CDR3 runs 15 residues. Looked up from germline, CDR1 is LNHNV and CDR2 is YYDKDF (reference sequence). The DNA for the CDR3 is TGTGCCACCAGCAGAGTGTTTGGCGGCTCCTACGAGCAGTACTTC. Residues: CATSRVFGGSYEQYF.

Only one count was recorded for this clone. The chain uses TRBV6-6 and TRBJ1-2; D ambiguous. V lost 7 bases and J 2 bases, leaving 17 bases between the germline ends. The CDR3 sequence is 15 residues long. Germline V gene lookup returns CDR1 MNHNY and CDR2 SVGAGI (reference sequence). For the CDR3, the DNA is TGTGCCAGCATCCCGACACCCCAGCCAAACTATGGCTACACCTTC. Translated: CASIPTPQPNYGYTF.

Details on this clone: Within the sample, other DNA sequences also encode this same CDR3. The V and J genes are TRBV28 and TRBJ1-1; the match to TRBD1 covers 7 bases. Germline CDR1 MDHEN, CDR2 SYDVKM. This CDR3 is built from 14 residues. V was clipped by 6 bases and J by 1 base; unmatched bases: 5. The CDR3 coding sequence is TGTGCCAGCAGCCCGGGACAGCAGAACACTGAAGCTTTCTTT. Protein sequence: CASSPGQQNTEAFF.

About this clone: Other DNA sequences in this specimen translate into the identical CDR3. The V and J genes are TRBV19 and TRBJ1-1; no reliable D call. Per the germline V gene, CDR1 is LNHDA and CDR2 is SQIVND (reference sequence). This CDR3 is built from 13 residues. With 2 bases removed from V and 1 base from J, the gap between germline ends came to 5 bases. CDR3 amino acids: CASSISKNTEAFF. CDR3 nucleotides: TGTGCCAGTAGTATATCAAAGAACACTGAAGCTTTCTTT. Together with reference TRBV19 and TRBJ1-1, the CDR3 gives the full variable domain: DGGITQSPKYLFRKEGQNVTLSCEQNLNHDAMYWYRQDPGQGLRLIYYSQIVNDFQKGDIAEGYSVSREKKESFPLTVTSAQKNPTAFYLCASSISKNTEAFFGQGTRLTVV.

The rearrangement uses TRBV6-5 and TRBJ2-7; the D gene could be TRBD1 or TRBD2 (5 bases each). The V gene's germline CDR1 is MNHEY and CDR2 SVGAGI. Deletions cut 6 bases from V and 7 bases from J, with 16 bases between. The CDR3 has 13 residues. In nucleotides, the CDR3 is TGTGCCAGCAGCCGGGGCCGCCCTGAGGAGCAGTACTTC. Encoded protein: CASSRGRPEEQYF.

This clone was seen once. CDR3 nucleotide sequence: TGTGCCAGCTATCGCATCCTAGGGGAGACCCAGTACTTC. Its protein product is CASYRILGETQYF. V is TRBV7-8 and J is TRBJ2-5; D is unresolved. The V and J ends lost 8 bases and 5 bases respectively, with 15 bases between them. In germline, CDR1 is SGHVS, CDR2 FQNEAQ. This CDR3 has 13 amino acids.

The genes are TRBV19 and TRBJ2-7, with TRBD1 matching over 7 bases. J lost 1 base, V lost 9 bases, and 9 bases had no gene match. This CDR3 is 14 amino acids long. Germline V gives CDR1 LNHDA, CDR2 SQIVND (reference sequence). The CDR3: CASSRDSPSYEQYF. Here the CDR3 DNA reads TGTGCCAGCAGCAGGGACAGCCCATCCTACGAGCAGTACTTC.